This entry lists 20 T cell receptor beta chains sequenced from one sample in a study of T cells after yellow fever vaccination. MiXCR was run by TCRdb on the 5' RACE reads, yielding one entry per CDR3 protein. The repertoire holds 450,000 to 650,000 distinct CDR3 sequences, 20% to 25% seen once, with about a sixth in the top ten. Sequencing used PBMCs, obtained approximately 22 days after the first yellow fever vaccination. The receptor source for this set is a man younger than 35 who received the YFV17D yellow fever vaccine.

This clonotype came up once. V gene TRBV12-3 or TRBV12-4 combines with J gene TRBJ2-7; D is ambiguous. The CDR3 runs 14 residues. V was trimmed by 5 bases and J by 3 bases, leaving 14 bases between them. The DNA of the CDR3 is TGTGCCAGCAGTCCGACGGGCCCCCTCTACGAGCAGTACTTC. Residues: CASSPTGPLYEQYF.

This clonotype has only a few counts. This chain uses TRBV12-3 or TRBV12-4 with TRBJ2-4, with a tentative D call TRBD1 (5 bases). This CDR3 is 14 amino acids long. The V end was cut by 3 bases, the J end by 1 base, with 7 bases between. The CDR3 bases are TGTGCCAGCAGTTTCAAGGGGGCCAAAAACATTCAGTACTTC. Its translation is CASSFKGAKNIQYF.

The rearrangement links TRBV7-9 to TRBJ1-2; no clear D. The CDR3 consists of 13 residues. Trimming pared 3 bases from V and 6 bases from J, leaving 11 bases between. Germline CDR1 is SEHNR and CDR2 is FQNEAQ (reference sequence). DNA for the CDR3: TGTGCCAGCAGCTTCGGGCGGGCGGATGGCTACACCTTC. As protein: CASSFGRADGYTF.

This clonotype was seen a few times. The chain carries TRBV19 and TRBJ2-3; the match to TRBD1 covers 7 bases. This CDR3 contains 14 residues. The V gene end was trimmed by 7 bases and the J gene end by 1 base; junction bases not matched to a gene: 5. From germline, CDR1 is LNHDA and CDR2 SQIVND (reference sequence). CDR3 DNA: TGTGCCAGTAAACACAGGGGCGGCACAGATACGCAGTATTTT. This sequence encodes CASKHRGGTDTQYF.

This clonotype was seen more than once but under ten times. The rearrangement links TRBV6-1 to TRBJ2-7; maybe TRBD2 (6 bases). With 6 bases removed from V and 3 bases from J, the gap between germline ends came to 15 bases. The CDR3 covers 14 residues. In germline, CDR1 is MNHNS, CDR2 SASEGT. The CDR3 here is CASRTAGGNYEQYF. In DNA form, the CDR3 reads TGTGCCAGCAGAACTGCCGGGGGAAACTACGAGCAGTACTTC.

This clonotype was detected only a few times. The chain links TRBV20-1 to TRBJ2-3; either TRBD1 or TRBD2 may supply D (6 bases each). CDR3 size: 12 residues. The V end was cut by 6 bases, the J end by 4 bases, with 11 bases between. CDR1 DFQATT and CDR2 SNEGSKA come from the germline V gene (reference sequence). The CDR3 nucleotides read TGCAGTGCACCTAGGGGGGCAGATACGCAGTATTTT. It codes for CSAPRGADTQYF.

This clonotype has a count of ten or more. The chain combines TRBV14 with TRBJ2-1; D not resolved. Trimming left V 4 bases short and J 8 bases short, with 24 bases between. The CDR3 consists of 17 residues. CDR1 and CDR2 (germline): SGHDN, FVKESK. The CDR3 sequence is CASSPTRASRLWHEQFF. CDR3 DNA sequence: TGTGCCAGCAGCCCCACTCGGGCCAGCCGCTTATGGCATGAGCAGTTCTTC.

J is TRBJ1-3 and V is TRBV10-3, with unresolved D. The germline V gene encodes CDR1 ENHRY and CDR2 SYGVKD. Trimming stripped 9 bases from V and 0 bases from J, with 15 bases between. The CDR3 is 15 residues long. The CDR3 region has the DNA TGTGCCATTGGGGTGGACGTCCGCTCTGGAAACACCATATATTTT. It encodes CAIGVDVRSGNTIYF.

J is TRBJ2-5 and V is TRBV5-1, with D unclear. This CDR3 region has 14 residues. V lost 1 base, J lost 5 bases, and 12 bases lay in between. Looked up from germline, CDR1 is SGHRS and CDR2 is YFSETQ. CDR3 coding DNA: TGCGCCAGCAGCTTGAGGGCCACCTGGGAGACCCAGTACTTC. Residues: CASSLRATWETQYF.

CDR3: CASGNGGGTNEKLFF. CDR3 DNA: TGTGCCAGCGGGAATGGAGGGGGGACTAATGAAAAACTGTTTTTT. This chain joins TRBV6-1 and TRBJ1-4; D may be TRBD1 (6 bases). Germline V lookup: CDR1 MNHNS, CDR2 SASEGT. The CDR3 sequence is 15 residues long. Trimming took off 8 bases at V and 2 bases at J, with 15 bases between the two ends.

This clonotype was observed a handful of times. The chain carries TRBV15 and TRBJ1-1; a possible D gene is TRBD1 (5 bases). Germline V gene lookup returns CDR1 LNHNV and CDR2 YYDKDF (reference sequence). CDR3 length: 12 residues. Trimming cost V 5 bases and J 5 bases, with 9 bases left between them. The CDR3 loop is CATSGAGTEAFF. Written as DNA, the CDR3 is TGTGCCACCAGCGGGGCTGGGACTGAAGCTTTCTTT.

V gene TRBV27 combines with J gene TRBJ2-1; D is unclear. The V gene's germline CDR1 is MNHEY and CDR2 SMNVEV (reference sequence). V lost 3 bases to trimming and J lost 0 bases, with 9 bases between them. The CDR3 contains 15 residues. In DNA, the CDR3 is TGTGCCAGCAGTTTCTCGGGTAGCTCCTACAATGAGCAGTTCTTC. It specifies CASSFSGSSYNEQFF.

The sample holds a few counts of this clonotype. The J gene is TRBJ1-2, the V gene TRBV3-1; a weak D match, TRBD1 (6 bases). Germline values: CDR1 LGHDT, CDR2 YNNKEL (reference sequence). CDR3 length: 16 residues. The V gene lost 1 base and the J gene lost 8 bases, with 20 bases spanning the gap. The CDR3 nucleotides are TGTGCCAGCAGCCAAGGGTTTGCTTCACAGGGCCGGGGCTACACCTTC. It translates to CASSQGFASQGRGYTF.

This clonotype showed up just a few times. CDR3 in amino acids: CASSQRLAGGPGELFF. CDR3 nucleotide sequence: TGTGCCAGCAGCCAGAGACTAGCGGGGGGGCCCGGGGAGCTGTTTTTT. The chain carries TRBV4-2 and TRBJ2-2, with TRBD2 matching over 14 bases. The J segment lost 6 bases and the V segment lost 3 bases, leaving 3 bases of the junction unmatched. The CDR3 sequence is 16 residues long. Germline V lookup: CDR1 LGHNA, CDR2 YNFKEQ.

The chain is built from TRBV4-1 and TRBJ2-5; D is tentatively TRBD1 or TRBD2 (5 bases each). Trimming left V 1 base short and J 5 bases short, with 8 bases between. Per germline, CDR1 MGHRA and CDR2 YSYEKL. The CDR3 contains 13 residues. The CDR3 reads CASSQAGTETQYF. CDR3 coding DNA: TGCGCCAGCAGCCAAGCAGGGACGGAGACCCAGTACTTC.

Many counts were recorded for this clonotype. This rearrangement joins TRBV29-1 to TRBJ1-2, with no clear D. CDR3 size: 13 residues. The V end lost 7 bases, the J end lost 4 bases, and 16 bases lay between the germline ends. The V gene's germline CDR1 is SQVTM and CDR2 ANQGSEA. CDR3 nucleotide sequence: TGCAGCGCCGTAACAGAGAATCTCTATGGCTACACCTTC. It is translated as CSAVTENLYGYTF.

The rearrangement links TRBV3-1 to TRBJ1-6; D is undetermined. The V gene's germline CDR1 is LGHDT and CDR2 YNNKEL (reference sequence). This CDR3 contains 12 residues. V lost 1 base, J lost 10 bases, and 5 bases lay in between. CDR3 residues: CASSQGLSPLHF. Here the CDR3 DNA reads TGTGCCAGCAGCCAAGGCTTGTCACCCCTCCACTTT.

The CDR3 sequence is CASRKRVCWDHIQYF. The DNA of the CDR3 is TGTGCCAGCAGGAAAAGGGTGTGCTGGGATCACATTCAGTACTTC. This chain joins TRBV7-9 and TRBJ2-4; D uncertain. CDR3 length: 15 amino acids. The germline CDR1 and CDR2 sequences are SEHNR and FQNEAQ (reference sequence). V was pared by 6 bases and J by 8 bases, with 20 bases between.

The rearrangement joins TRBV9 to TRBJ1-5; 7 bases are a match to TRBD1. The V segment lost 2 bases and the J segment 6 bases; nucleotides outside the gene matches: 8. The CDR3 covers 15 residues. Germline lookup yields CDR1 SGDLS and CDR2 YYNGEE. CDR3 loop: CASSVTGSLSQPQHF. As DNA, the CDR3 is TGTGCCAGCAGCGTGACAGGGTCCCTCAGTCAGCCCCAGCATTTT.

This clonotype has a handful of counts. The chain uses TRBV5-1 and TRBJ1-2; no reliable D call. The ends were cut back, 1 base at V and 6 bases at J, with 28 bases in the middle. The CDR3 has 19 residues. Germline CDR1 is SGHRS and CDR2 is YFSETQ. The CDR3 nucleotides are TGCGCCAGCAGCTTGAGCTTGGGGTTCGCCGAAGGGCCCCCCGATGGCTACACCTTC. This sequence encodes CASSLSLGFAEGPPDGYTF.